Reported below is one T cell receptor (beta chain). Other DNA variants within this sample encode the same CDR3. This specimen comes from a study of blood T cell repertoires in COVID-19. Turning to the study itself: Acute and convalescent COVID-19 specimens originated in the United States, Italy and Spain.

The germline V gene has CDR1 SGHTA and CDR2 FQGTGA. The CDR3 is made up of 14 amino acids. The ends were cut back, 4 bases at V and 4 bases at J, with 10 bases in the middle. In the study's own analysis: Cell counts per sample came from amplifying reference gene primers. TCRdb's copy holds only in-frame clones and misses some; the assay was immunoSEQ multiplex PCR. V and J calls and clone size are those listed in that table; D and trimming were worked out from the DNA. The sample yields about 220,000 clones, around 84% seen once. The sequenced sample was peripheral blood. This TCR derives from a young man with active or convalescent COVID-19. The chain carries TRBV7-3 and TRBJ2-2, with D possibly matching TRBD1 (6 bases). The CDR3 is CASSSQGGTGELFF. CDR3 in DNA: TGTGCCAGCAGCTCGCAAGGGGGCACCGGGGAGCTGTTTTTT.